One and the same sample provided the 15 T cell receptor beta chains below, sequenced in a study of post-analysis software for immune sequencing data. Study findings and constraints: Higher frequency in patients than in controls was seen for about five TRBV segments, with TRBV5-6, TRBV5-1 and TRBV20-1 among them.

The TCR beta cDNA libraries contained unique molecular identifiers. Each CDR3 protein is one row after TCRdb ran MiXCR on the PCR reads. The data show approximately 660,000 distinct CDR3 sequences, with around 60% seen just once and approximately 10% held by the top ten. Their recognized antigens are unknown. Sequencing used blood. The source is a girl aged 2-10 years with multiple sclerosis.

The chain carries TRBV6-1 and TRBJ2-1; 8 bases agree with TRBD2. Germline V lookup: CDR1 MNHNS, CDR2 SASEGT. V trimming: 7 bases; J trimming: 0 bases; junction bases outside the gene matches: 20. The length of the CDR3 is 20 residues. The CDR3 sequence: CASTKLPGLGSQSSYNEQFF. The CDR3 DNA is TGTGCCAGCACCAAACTTCCGGGACTAGGTTCACAAAGCTCCTACAATGAGCAGTTCTTC.

The V gene is TRBV29-1, the J gene TRBJ2-3; D possibly corresponds to TRBD2 (6 bases). The CDR3 is made up of 15 amino acids. CDR1 SQVTM and CDR2 ANQGSEA come from the germline V gene. The V end was cut by 5 bases, the J end by 6 bases, with 21 bases between. The chain's CDR3 is CSVLVGGPTTDTQYF. The CDR3 DNA is TGCAGCGTTTTAGTCGGGGGACCTACCACGGATACGCAGTATTTT.

The genes are TRBV5-6 and TRBJ2-4; no firm D call. The J call may be faulty, since TRBJ2-7 better matches the DNA end. This CDR3 spans 16 amino acids. Germline CDR1 reads SGHDT; CDR2 reads YYEEEE. The CDR3 DNA reads TGTGCCAGCAGCTCGATAATGGCGCAGAGCTCCTACGAGCAGTACTTC. Its translation is CASSSIMAQSSYEQYF.

This clonotype has more than one count but fewer than ten. This sequence joins TRBV11-2 and TRBJ2-1; 10 nucleotides agree with TRBD2. Germline V gene data show CDR1 as SGHAT and CDR2 as FQNNGV. The J segment lost 2 bases and the V segment lost 8 bases, leaving 0 bases of the junction unmatched. The CDR3 loop spans 13 amino acids. CDR3 in amino acids: CASGLAAYNEQFF. The DNA for the CDR3 is TGTGCCAGCGGACTAGCGGCCTACAATGAGCAGTTCTTC.

This chain connects TRBV4-2 to TRBJ2-7; D remains unclear. The V end was cut by 1 base, the J end by 7 bases, with 8 bases between. The CDR3 spans 12 residues. The germline V gene has CDR1 LGHNA and CDR2 YNFKEQ. The CDR3 protein is CASSQGSGEQYF. CDR3 DNA: TGTGCCAGCAGCCAAGGTAGTGGTGAGCAGTACTTC.

This chain uses TRBV6-4 with TRBJ2-1; D assignment may be TRBD1 or TRBD2 (5 bases each). Germline V CDR1 and CDR2: MRHNA, SNTAGT. V was shortened by 4 bases and J by 6 bases, with 19 bases between the two germline ends. The CDR3 is 16 amino acids. DNA of the CDR3: TGTGCCAGCAGTGCCTCCTACCGGGACGGGACCAATGAGCAGTTCTTC. This encodes CASSASYRDGTNEQFF.

The J gene is TRBJ2-3, the V gene TRBV7-2, with D perhaps TRBD1 (6 bases). Germline assignment: CDR1 SGHTA and CDR2 FQGNSA. This CDR3 has 14 residues. Trimming cost V 4 bases and J 0 bases, with 8 bases left between them. The CDR3 sequence: CASSSDRSTDTQYF. As DNA, the CDR3 is TGTGCCAGCAGCTCGGACAGAAGCACAGATACGCAGTATTTT.

This clonotype was recorded a few times. One junction end does not reproduce the germline sequence, and a read error may be involved. The chain combines TRBV6-4 with TRBJ2-1; D might be TRBD2 (6 bases). This CDR3 is built from 16 residues. Germline V gives CDR1 MRHNA, CDR2 SNTAGT. The CDR3 DNA follows: TGTGCCAGCAGTGAAGGCCTCACTAGCTCCTGCAATGAGCAGTTCTTC. It codes for CASSEGLTSSCNEQFF.

This clonotype has a count of ten or more. The V gene is TRBV29-1, the J gene TRBJ2-6; D may be TRBD2 (6 bases). The germline gives CDR1 SQVTM, CDR2 ANQGSEA. Trimming stripped 3 bases from V and 3 bases from J, with 12 bases between. This CDR3 is built from 15 residues. CDR3 sequence (DNA): TGCAGCGTTGACGGGGGATTTGGTGGGGCCAACGTCCTGACTTTC. It is translated as CSVDGGFGGANVLTF.

This clonotype was detected only a few times. This chain links TRBV28 with TRBJ2-7; D is uncertain. CDR1 and CDR2 (germline): MDHEN, SYDVKM. The CDR3 has 14 residues. Between the trimmed V and J ends, which lost 0 bases and 3 bases, there was a span of 9 bases. The CDR3 DNA sequence: TGTGCCAGCAGTTTATGGGGCATCCACTACGAGCAGTACTTC. It specifies CASSLWGIHYEQYF.

This clonotype came up a few times. V is TRBV5-8 and J is TRBJ2-1; 9 bases align to TRBD1. CDR3 length equals 12 residues. The V and J ends lost 5 bases and 12 bases, in that order; junction bases with no gene match: 6. The V gene's germline CDR1 is SGHTS and CDR2 YDEGEE. CDR3 amino acids: CASREPGQGQFF. The CDR3 coding sequence is TGTGCCAGCAGGGAACCGGGACAGGGGCAGTTCTTC.

This clonotype showed up just a few times. The gene calls are TRBV5-1 and TRBJ2-5; the match to TRBD1 covers 10 bases. V trimming: 5 bases; J trimming: 4 bases; junction bases outside the gene matches: 5. The germline V gene encodes CDR1 SGHRS and CDR2 YFSETQ. The length of the CDR3 is 14 residues. CDR3 in DNA: TGCGCCAGCAGGGGGACAGGGGAAATAGAGACCCAGTACTTC. Its translation is CASRGTGEIETQYF.

The chain joins TRBV5-1 to TRBJ2-1; D gene uncertain. The CDR3 runs to 13 residues. The germline CDR1 and CDR2 sequences are SGHRS and YFSETQ. V was cut by 0 bases and J by 5 bases, with 6 bases left in between. The CDR3 loop reads CASSLDLNNEQFF. As DNA, the CDR3 is TGCGCCAGCAGCTTGGACCTAAACAATGAGCAGTTCTTC.

V is TRBV7-2 and J is TRBJ2-4, with D possibly matching TRBD2 (6 bases). Matching the DNA end better, TRBJ2-5 makes the J call doubtful. The germline V gene has CDR1 SGHTA and CDR2 FQGNSA. The CDR3 runs 14 residues. CDR3 DNA sequence: TGTGCCAGCAGCTTTCCCCCGGGAGTGTGGACCCAGTACTTC. It specifies CASSFPPGVWTQYF.

The gene calls are TRBV10-2 and TRBJ1-1, with unresolved D. The V and J ends lost 5 bases and 1 base respectively, with 17 bases between them. CDR1 is WSHSY and CDR2 is SAAADI in the germline V gene. The CDR3 length is 16 residues. CDR3 coding DNA: TGCGCCAGCAGTATCTTAGGCCGCGGCGAGAACACTGAAGCTTTCTTT. Its translation is CASSILGRGENTEAFF.